The 28 T cell receptor beta chains given below trace back to one sample, sequenced in a study of CD8+CD57+ T cells in acquired aplastic anemia. TCR beta VDJ and CDR3 profiling used genomic DNA as template. TCRdb re-analysed the reads in MiXCR, keeping a single row per CDR3 protein. The top ten clones hold 1% to 1.3% of a sample with about 220,000 distinct CDR3 sequences, roughly 35% of them seen once. Specimen: sorted CD4+, CD8+, or CD8+CD57+ T cells (not recorded which) from PBMCs. These receptors were obtained from a human donor in good health, serving as a control.

This sequence joins TRBV11-2 and TRBJ2-7; TRBD2 agrees at 7 bases. Germline loops: CDR1 SGHAT, CDR2 FQNNGV. The CDR3 is made up of 16 amino acids. Losses at the gene ends were 4 bases for V and 3 bases for J; bases not matched to a gene: 12. Here the CDR3 DNA reads TGTGCCAGCAGCTCCTCAACTAGCGAAACTAGCTACGAGCAGTACTTC. Translating gives CASSSSTSETSYEQYF. Full variable domain (rest looked up from reference TRBV11-2 and TRBJ2-7): EAGVAQSPRYKIIEKRQSVAFWCNPISGHATLYWYQQILGQGPKLLIQFQNNGVVDDSQLPKDRFSAERLKGVDSTLKIQPAKLEDSAVYLCASSSSTSETSYEQYFGPGTRLTVT.

This clonotype was recorded at least ten times. This chain joins TRBV19 and TRBJ2-3; 7 nucleotides line up with TRBD1. V shed 6 bases and J 2 bases; nucleotides not matched to a gene: 8. Germline V gene data show CDR1 as LNHDA and CDR2 as SQIVND (reference sequence). CDR3 length: 15 amino acids. This chain's CDR3 is CASSPDRVVTDTQYF. The CDR3 region has the DNA TGTGCCAGTAGCCCCGACAGGGTAGTCACAGATACGCAGTATTTT.

At least ten counts were recorded for this clonotype. The rearrangement uses TRBV7-9 and TRBJ2-5, with D perhaps TRBD2 (5 bases). Trimming left V 1 base short and J 1 base short, with 10 bases between. This CDR3 comprises 15 residues. Per the germline V gene, CDR1 is SEHNR and CDR2 is FQNEAQ (reference sequence). DNA of the CDR3: TGTGCCAGCAGCTTAGTTGAGGGTCCCCAAGAGACCCAGTACTTC. It codes for CASSLVEGPQETQYF.

As concerns this clonotype: One end of the junction varies from germline; a read error may be responsible. The CDR3 protein is CASSPRLAGGNTGELFF. CDR3 DNA: TGTGCCAGCAGTCCCCGACTAGCGGGGGGGAACACCGGGGAGCTGTTTTTT. This rearrangement joins TRBV10-3 to TRBJ2-2, with 13 bases fitting TRBD2. Germline V CDR1 and CDR2: ENHRY, SYGVKD. This CDR3 is 17 amino acids long.

Points on this clonotype: Relative to the germline gene, one junction end is altered; a read error may explain this. The rearrangement joins TRBV5-1 to TRBJ1-2; no definite D call. The germline V gene has CDR1 SGHRS and CDR2 YFSETQ. The length of the CDR3 is 13 residues. CDR3 DNA: TGTGCCAGCAGCCCAGCGGGATCCTATGGCTACACCTTC. The encoded protein is CASSPAGSYGYTF.

The chain employs TRBV5-1 and TRBJ1-1; 10 nucleotides agree with TRBD1. After removal of 4 bases from V and 4 bases from J, the junction contained 7 bases not matched to a gene. The germline V gene has CDR1 SGHRS and CDR2 YFSETQ. The CDR3 is made up of 15 amino acids. The CDR3 DNA reads TGCGCCAGCAGCAGGGGACAGGGGCTGACCACTGAAGCTTTCTTT. It translates to CASSRGQGLTTEAFF. Combining the CDR3 with reference TRBV5-1 and TRBJ1-1 gives the whole variable domain KAGVTQTPRYLIKTRGQQVTLSCSPISGHRSVSWYQQTPGQGLQFLFEYFSETQRNKGNFPGRFSGRQFSNSRSEMNVSTLELGDSALYLCASSRGQGLTTEAFFGQGTRLTVV.

V is TRBV7-3 and J is TRBJ2-1; maybe TRBD2 (5 bases). This CDR3 is 15 amino acids long. Germline loops: CDR1 SGHTA, CDR2 FQGTGA. V was pared by 4 bases and J by 5 bases, with 15 bases between. CDR3 DNA sequence: TGTGCCAGCAGCTCCCGTGGAGGTAGCCACAATGAGCAGTTCTTC. Encoded protein: CASSSRGGSHNEQFF.

This clonotype showed up just a few times. The chain uses TRBV30 and TRBJ1-2; D is unresolved. Deletions cut 2 bases from V and 3 bases from J, with 7 bases between. Per germline, CDR1 GTSNPN and CDR2 SVGIG (reference sequence). The length of the CDR3 is 12 residues. The CDR3 sequence is CAWSYGDYGYTF. The CDR3 DNA follows: TGTGCCTGGAGTTATGGGGACTATGGCTACACCTTC.

The chain employs TRBV24-1 and TRBJ1-1; D is unresolved. Germline-derived CDR1 and CDR2 are KGHDR and SFDVKD. The CDR3 has 15 amino acids. V was trimmed by 4 bases and J by 1 base, leaving 12 bases between them. CDR3 sequence reads: CATSDRVGKNTEAFF. The DNA for the CDR3 is TGTGCCACCAGTGACCGCGTCGGGAAGAACACTGAAGCTTTCTTT.

CDR3 coding DNA: TGTGCCAGCAGTCGGTACTCCGGAAACACCATATATTTT. This gives the protein CASSRYSGNTIYF. V gene TRBV25-1 combines with J gene TRBJ1-3; no definite D call. There are 13 residues in the CDR3. Germline values: CDR1 MGHDK, CDR2 SYGVNS. V lost 5 bases and J 4 bases, leaving 9 bases between the germline ends.

This clonotype was counted between two and nine times. The chain carries TRBV10-3 and TRBJ2-5; D might be TRBD1 (6 bases). CDR1 ENHRY and CDR2 SYGVKD come from the germline V gene. Trimming pared 0 bases from V and 2 bases from J, leaving 13 bases between. The CDR3 length is 16 residues. In DNA form, the CDR3 reads TGTGCCATCAGTGAGTCGAGGCGGACAGAGCAAGAGACCCAGTACTTC. Translating it yields CAISESRRTEQETQYF.

This clonotype appeared many times. CDR3 region: CASSLDRGRNTEAFF. CDR3 nucleotides: TGTGCCAGTAGCCTGGACAGGGGGCGGAACACTGAAGCTTTCTTT. The chain is built from TRBV19 and TRBJ1-1; TRBD1 matches 11 bases. The V and J ends lost 6 bases and 1 base, in that order; junction bases with no gene match: 4. Germline assignment: CDR1 LNHDA and CDR2 SQIVND (reference sequence). This CDR3 is 15 amino acids long. Filled out from reference TRBV19 and TRBJ1-1, the complete variable domain reads DGGITQSPKYLFRKEGQNVTLSCEQNLNHDAMYWYRQDPGQGLRLIYYSQIVNDFQKGDIAEGYSVSREKKESFPLTVTSAQKNPTAFYLCASSLDRGRNTEAFFGQGTRLTVV.

Comments on this clonotype: A much more abundant neighbour one base away suggests this may be a read error. In this CDR3 the conserved last residue, phenylalanine or tryptophan, is missing, so a read error is likely. The V and J genes are TRBV9 and TRBJ2-1; 7 positions match TRBD1. Trimming cost V 0 bases and J 3 bases; bases outside gene matches: 3. Germline V gene sequence: CDR1 SGDLS, CDR2 YYNGEE. This CDR3 comprises 15 residues. The chain's CDR3 is CASSVGQGGYNEQFL. The CDR3 nucleotides are TGTGCCAGCAGCGTAGGACAGGGTGGCTACAATGAGCAGTTCCTC.

As for this clonotype: Sequence at one end of the junction differs from germline and may be a read error. The chain links TRBV7-2 to TRBJ1-6; D is unresolved. This CDR3 comprises 8 residues. Germline CDR1 reads SGHTA; CDR2 reads FQGNSA. The DNA for the CDR3 is TGTGCCAGCAGCTTAGGGATCTTT. It translates to CASSLGIF.

This clonotype was seen repeatedly, ten times or more. CDR3 in DNA: TGTGCCAGCAGCCCTGGACAGGGCTCCTATGGCTACACCTTC. As protein: CASSPGQGSYGYTF. V is TRBV11-2 and J is TRBJ1-2, with TRBD1 matching over 8 bases. Germline CDR1 reads SGHAT; CDR2 reads FQNNGV. After removal of 5 bases from V and 4 bases from J, the junction contained 6 bases not matched to a gene. This CDR3 is 14 amino acids long.

Ten or more counts support this clonotype. The chain has TRBV2 and TRBJ2-1, with a weak D call TRBD2 (6 bases). Germline values: CDR1 SNHLY, CDR2 FYNNEI. The CDR3 is made up of 14 amino acids. V lost 7 bases and J 4 bases, leaving 14 bases between the germline ends. The CDR3, as DNA: TGTGCCAGCAACGCGGGGTATGATTACAATGAGCAGTTCTTC. Its protein product is CASNAGYDYNEQFF. The whole variable domain, remainder taken from reference TRBV2 and TRBJ2-1, is EPEVTQTPSHQVTQMGQEVILRCVPISNHLYFYWYRQILGQKVEFLVSFYNNEISEKSEIFDDQFSVERPDGSNFTLKIRSTKLEDSAMYFCASNAGYDYNEQFFGPGTRLTVL.

In this sample, this clonotype turned up a few times. A much larger clone differs by one base, so this may be a read error. The chain has TRBV10-3 and TRBJ1-6; a weak D match, TRBD1 (6 bases). The CDR3 runs to 13 residues. CDR1 and CDR2 from the germline V gene are ENHRY and SYGVKD. V was clipped by 6 bases and J by 10 bases, with 13 bases between them. CDR3 loop: CAISRQANSPLHF. CDR3 sequence (DNA): TGTGCCATCAGCCGACAGGCAAACTCACCCCTCCACTTT.

The chain couples TRBV18 to TRBJ2-5, with D perhaps TRBD1 (5 bases). Germline CDR1 is KGHSH and CDR2 is LQKENI. This CDR3 region has 14 residues. V was trimmed by 1 base and J by 5 bases, leaving 11 bases between them. DNA for the CDR3: TGTGCCAGCTCACCACAGGGGCCCATGGAGACCCAGTACTTC. Amino acids: CASSPQGPMETQYF. Full variable domain (rest looked up from reference TRBV18 and TRBJ2-5): NAGVMQNPRHLVRRRGQEARLRCSPMKGHSHVYWYRQLPEEGLKFMVYLQKENIIDESGMPKERFSAEFPKEGPSILRIQQVVRGDSAAYFCASSPQGPMETQYFGPGTRLLVL.

The rearrangement links TRBV15 to TRBJ2-1; D is ambiguous. V lost 3 bases and J 0 bases, leaving 12 bases between the germline ends. This CDR3 is built from 16 residues. CDR1 and CDR2 from the germline V gene are LNHNV and YYDKDF (reference sequence). CDR3 protein: CATSRSASSSYNEQFF. The CDR3 DNA follows: TGTGCCACCAGCAGGTCTGCGTCAAGCTCCTACAATGAGCAGTTCTTC. Drawing the rest from reference TRBV15 and TRBJ2-1, the complete variable domain is DAMVIQNPRYQVTQFGKPVTLSCSQTLNHNVMYWYQQKSSQAPKLLFHYYDKDFNNEADTPDNFQSRRPNTSFCFLDIRSPGLGDTAMYLCATSRSASSSYNEQFFGPGTRLTVL.

The DNA of the CDR3 is TGCGCCAGCAGTGATGGGACCCTCCTCCACTTT. Translated: CASSDGTLLHF. V and J are TRBV10-1 and TRBJ1-6; weak D call: TRBD1 (5 bases). Trimming took off 3 bases at V and 15 bases at J, with 9 bases between the two ends. CDR1 is WNHNN and CDR2 is SYGVQD in the germline V gene (reference sequence). CDR3 length: 11 amino acids.

This chain connects TRBV24-1 to TRBJ2-1; tentatively, D is TRBD2 (6 bases). Trimming cost V 0 bases and J 3 bases, with 14 bases left between them. The CDR3 is made up of 17 amino acids. Germline assignment: CDR1 KGHDR and CDR2 SFDVKD. The CDR3 DNA sequence: TGTGCCACCAGTGATTTGACCGGGAGAGTCTACTACAATGAGCAGTTCTTC. This encodes CATSDLTGRVYYNEQFF.

This clonotype showed up many times. The rearrangement joins TRBV20-1 to TRBJ1-5, with D possibly being TRBD1 (5 bases). Germline-derived CDR1 and CDR2 are DFQATT and SNEGSKA (reference sequence). The CDR3 runs to 13 residues. Between the trimmed V and J ends, which lost 3 bases and 5 bases, there was a span of 11 bases. The CDR3 DNA reads TGCAGTGCTAGGCAGGGTCGGGATCAGCCCCAGCATTTT. This sequence encodes CSARQGRDQPQHF.

This clonotype came up many times. J is TRBJ1-5 and V is TRBV2; TRBD1 is a possible D gene (6 bases). Trimming left V 6 bases short and J 1 base short, with 16 bases between. The CDR3 runs to 16 residues. Germline CDR1 reads SNHLY; CDR2 reads FYNNEI. This CDR3 reads CASRATGLLSNQPQHF. The CDR3 region has the DNA TGTGCCAGCAGGGCCACAGGGCTTCTCAGCAATCAGCCCCAGCATTTT.

A word on this clonotype: This may arise from a read error, as a much more abundant clone is one base away. The chain has TRBV20-1 and TRBJ2-1, with a tentative D call TRBD2 (5 bases). Germline lookup yields CDR1 DFQATT and CDR2 SNEGSKA (reference sequence). The CDR3 has 13 amino acids. CDR3 nucleotides: TGCAGTGCTAGAGTTGGTACAGCGGCACTGCAGCTCTTC. It yields the protein CSARVGTAALQLF.

This clonotype has at least ten counts. The rearrangement joins TRBV7-9 to TRBJ1-2; D is perhaps TRBD1 (5 bases). From germline, CDR1 is SEHNR and CDR2 FQNEAQ (reference sequence). This CDR3 contains 14 residues. Trimming took off 4 bases at V and 8 bases at J, with 17 bases between the two ends. CDR3 in DNA: TGTGCCAGCAGCTACCGGGACTTACGACAGGGCTACACCTTC. Translation: CASSYRDLRQGYTF.

This clonotype was counted at least ten times. The chain uses TRBV4-2 and TRBJ2-7; 8 nucleotides line up with TRBD2. Germline trimming cut 2 bases from V and 4 bases from J; bases unmatched to any gene: 4. Germline lookup yields CDR1 LGHNA and CDR2 YNFKEQ. CDR3 length equals 14 residues. The CDR3 reads CASSQSGGPYEQYF. CDR3 bases: TGTGCCAGCAGCCAAAGCGGGGGACCGTACGAGCAGTACTTC.

This clonotype was counted ten times or more. The rearrangement links TRBV2 to TRBJ2-3; 10 bases are a match to TRBD1. The CDR3 extends over 13 amino acids. V trimming: 8 bases; J trimming: 6 bases; junction bases outside the gene matches: 5. The germline V gene encodes CDR1 SNHLY and CDR2 FYNNEI. The CDR3 protein is CASDRGLWDTQYF. The CDR3 DNA reads TGTGCCAGCGACAGGGGGCTTTGGGATACGCAGTATTTT.

The rearrangement joins TRBV10-3 to TRBJ2-6; the D is unclear. This CDR3 is 12 amino acids long. The ends were cut back, 6 bases at V and 4 bases at J, with 4 bases in the middle. CDR1 and CDR2 from the germline V gene are ENHRY and SYGVKD. The CDR3 loop reads CAIRAGANVLTF. CDR3 nucleotides: TGTGCCATCAGAGCCGGGGCCAACGTCCTGACTTTC.